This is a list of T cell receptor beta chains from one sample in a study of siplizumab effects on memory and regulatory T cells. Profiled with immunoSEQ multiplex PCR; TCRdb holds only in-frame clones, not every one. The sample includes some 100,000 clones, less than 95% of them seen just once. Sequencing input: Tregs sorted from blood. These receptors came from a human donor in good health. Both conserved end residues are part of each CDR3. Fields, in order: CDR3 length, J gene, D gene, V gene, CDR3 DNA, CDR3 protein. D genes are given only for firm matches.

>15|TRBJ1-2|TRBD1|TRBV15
TGTGCCACCAGCAGAGATGGGACAGACGCCCATGGCTACACCTTC
CATSRDGTDAHGYTF
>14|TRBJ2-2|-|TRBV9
TGTGCCAGCAGCGTAGTAGGGCGACCGGAGGAGCTGTTTTTT
CASSVVGRPEELFF
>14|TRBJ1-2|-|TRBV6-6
TGTGCCAGCAGTTACGGGGAAGCTAACTATGGCTACACCTTC
CASSYGEANYGYTF
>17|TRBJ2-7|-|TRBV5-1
TGCGCCAGCAGCTTGTCTTCCGGCCTCATTTTCCCCTACGAGCAGTACTTC
CASSLSSGLIFPYEQYF
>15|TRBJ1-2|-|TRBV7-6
TGTGCCAGCAGCTTAGAACGGGGGACTCAGGCGGGCTACACCTTC
CASSLERGTQAGYTF
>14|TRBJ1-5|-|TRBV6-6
TGTGCCAGCAGTTATTACTCGGTAGATCAGCCCCAGCATTTT
CASSYYSVDQPQHF
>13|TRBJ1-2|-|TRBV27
TGTGCCAGCAGGAGGGACGGTAACTATGGCTACACCTTC
CASRRDGNYGYTF
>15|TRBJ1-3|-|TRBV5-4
TGTGCCAGCAGCTCCGGAGTGTTCTCTGGAAACACCATATATTTT
CASSSGVFSGNTIYF
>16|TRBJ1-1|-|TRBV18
TGTGCCAGCTCACCACCGTTCGGGGGTGGGAACACTGAAGCTTTCTTT
CASSPPFGGGNTEAFF
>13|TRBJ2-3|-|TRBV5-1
TGCGCCAGCAGCTCCTTCTCATCAGATACGCAGTATTTT
CASSSFSSDTQYF
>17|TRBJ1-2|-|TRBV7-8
TGTGCCAGCAGCTCCCGTCGGGTCGGACAGCCCTACTATGGCTACACCTTC
CASSSRRVGQPYYGYTF
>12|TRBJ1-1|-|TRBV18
TGTGCCAGCTCACCGACGAGGACTGAAGCTTTCTTT
CASSPTRTEAFF
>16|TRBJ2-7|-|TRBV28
TGTGCCAGCAGTTTAATTGGGGAGGCCTTTACCTACGAGCAGTACTTC
CASSLIGEAFTYEQYF